This T cell receptor (beta chain) originates from a study of T cell changes during pregnancy in multiple sclerosis. Germline V gene sequence: CDR1 SGHRS, CDR2 YFSETQ. The CDR3 has 15 residues. The trim removed 0 bases at V and 4 bases at J, leaving 4 bases unmatched. Some clones are missing from TCRdb's copy, which holds only in-frame ones; the method was immunoSEQ multiplex PCR. The sample records 90,000 to 120,000 clones, 85% to 95% being singletons. This sequence was found in a female donor in good health, enrolled as a control in a pregnancy study. J is TRBJ2-1 and V is TRBV5-1; 7 bases map to TRBD1. Sequences were derived from peripheral blood, sampled in the third trimester of pregnancy. DNA for the CDR3: TGCGCCAGCAGCTTGGATGGGACAGCGTACAATGAGCAGTTCTTC. Translated, it gives CASSLDGTAYNEQFF.